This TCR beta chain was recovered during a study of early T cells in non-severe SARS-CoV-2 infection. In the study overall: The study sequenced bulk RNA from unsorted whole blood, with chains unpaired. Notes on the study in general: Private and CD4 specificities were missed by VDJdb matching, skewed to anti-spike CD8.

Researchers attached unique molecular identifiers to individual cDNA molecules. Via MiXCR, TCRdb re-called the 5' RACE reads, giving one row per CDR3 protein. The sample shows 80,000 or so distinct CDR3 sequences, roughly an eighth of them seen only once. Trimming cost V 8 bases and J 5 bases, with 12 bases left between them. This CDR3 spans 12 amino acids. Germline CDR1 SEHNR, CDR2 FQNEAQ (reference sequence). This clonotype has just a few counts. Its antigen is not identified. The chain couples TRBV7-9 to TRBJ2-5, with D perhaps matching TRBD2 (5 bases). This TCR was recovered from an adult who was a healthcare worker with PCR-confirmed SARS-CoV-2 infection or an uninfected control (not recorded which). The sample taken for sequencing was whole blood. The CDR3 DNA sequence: TGTGCCAGCTTGAGCGGCGGGGAGACCCAGTACTTC. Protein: CASLSGGETQYF.